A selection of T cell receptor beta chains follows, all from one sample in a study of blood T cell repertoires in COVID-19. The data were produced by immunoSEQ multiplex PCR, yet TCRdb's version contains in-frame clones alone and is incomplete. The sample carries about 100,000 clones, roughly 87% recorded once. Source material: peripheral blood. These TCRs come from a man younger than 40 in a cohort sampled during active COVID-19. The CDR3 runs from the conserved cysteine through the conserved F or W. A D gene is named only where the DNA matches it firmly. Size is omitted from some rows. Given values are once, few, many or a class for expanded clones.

TGTGCCATCACCCCGTATCTCGAGGGACACAGCTATGGCTACACCTTC CAITPYLEGHSYGYTF TRBV10-3 . TRBJ1-2 16 .
TGTGCCAGCAGTTACGTAACAGGGGCCTCCTACAATGAGCAGTTCTTC CASSYVTGASYNEQFF TRBV6-5 few TRBJ2-1 16 TRBD1
TGTGCCTGGAGTCTGGCAGGGGGGAGAACCCTCCACTTT CAWSLAGGRTLHF TRBV30 . TRBJ1-6 13 TRBD1
TGTGCCAGCAGCCCCGGACAGGGGGAGATTCGCGGTGGCTACACCTTC CASSPGQGEIRGGYTF TRBV11-2 . TRBJ1-2 16 TRBD1
TGCGCCAGCAGCCAAGAGAATCCTCCCCGACTCAGTGGAGCTTTCTTT CASSQENPPRLSGAFF TRBV4-3 . TRBJ1-1 16 .
TGTGCCAGCAGCCAAGACGGCGGAAGGGGCACCGGGGAGCTGTTTTTT CASSQDGGRGTGELFF TRBV4-2 . TRBJ2-2 16 .
TGTGCCAGCAGTACTACCCCTGCCGGGACCCAGTACTTC CASSTTPAGTQYF TRBV6-5 few TRBJ2-5 13 .
TGTGCCAGCAGCTCCCCCTTCAAAACGGGGAAAGAGACCCAGTACTTC CASSSPFKTGKETQYF TRBV5-4 . TRBJ2-5 16 .
TGTGCCAGCAAACAGGGGGCGTCAGATACGCAGTATTTT CASKQGASDTQYF TRBV11-2 once TRBJ2-3 13 TRBD1
TGTGCCTGGGGGGACAGGGGGTTTGAAAAACTGTTTTTT CAWGDRGFEKLFF TRBV30 . TRBJ1-4 13 TRBD1
TGTGCCAGTAGTGTAGACAGGATCTATGGCTACACCTTC CASSVDRIYGYTF TRBV19 once TRBJ1-2 13 .
TGCAGTGCTAGTCATAGCCACGAGCAGTTCTTC CSASHSHEQFF TRBV20-1 . TRBJ2-1 11 .
TGTGCCAGCAGTGAAGCACCCTACCCAAACACCGGGGAGCTGTTTTTT CASSEAPYPNTGELFF TRBV6-1 . TRBJ2-2 16 .
TGTGCCAGCAGCGCCCGGGACAGGTACTTAGCTAACTATGGCTACACCTTC CASSARDRYLANYGYTF TRBV9 once TRBJ1-2 17 TRBD1
TGTGCCAGCAGCTCCGGGACAGTTCATTCACCCCTCCACTTT CASSSGTVHSPLHF TRBV7-2 . TRBJ1-6 14 TRBD1
TGTGCCACCAGCAGAGATCTATCAGGGTCTAATGAAAAACTGTTTTTT CATSRDLSGSNEKLFF TRBV15 . TRBJ1-4 16 .
TGTGCCGGCTGTACTAGCAATCAGCCCCAGCATTTT CAGCTSNQPQHF TRBV28 . TRBJ1-5 12 .
TGTGCCATCAGTGAAGGGACAGGTCCTGCGGACTTT CAISEGTGPADF TRBV6-1 . TRBJ1-6 12 TRBD1
. CASSPVQGGFGNGYTF TRBV5-8 . TRBJ1-2 16 .
TGTGCCTGGATAAGACTAGCGGGGTCCCCGGACACCGGGGAGCTGTTTTTT CAWIRLAGSPDTGELFF TRBV30 once TRBJ2-2 17 TRBD2
TGTGCCAGCAGCCCGCCCCAGGGACTAGCGGGGGGGCCGGCCAAAAACATTCAGTACTTC CASSPPQGLAGGPAKNIQYF TRBV21-1 once TRBJ2-4 20 .
TGTGCCAGCTCACCTTTAGCGGGAGCCTCGAGTACCACCGGGGAGCTGTTTTTT CASSPLAGASSTTGELFF TRBV18 . TRBJ2-2 18 TRBD2
TGTGCCAGCAGTACGAACACAGGGGGCGGAACGTATTTT CASSTNTGGGTYF TRBV12-3/TRBV12-4 . TRBJ2-3 13 TRBD1
TGTGCCAGCAGCCAGGGACAGGGTAATGAAAAACTGTTTTTT CASSQGQGNEKLFF TRBV7-9 . TRBJ1-4 14 TRBD1
TGTGCCAGCAGCGTGGGGACAGGCGGGGCAGAAGCTTTCTTT CASSVGTGGAEAFF TRBV5-4 . TRBJ1-1 14 TRBD1
TGTGCCACCGCTAGAATGGGGCAGAAGAACACCGGGGAGCTGTTTTTT CATARMGQKNTGELFF TRBV10-3 . TRBJ2-2 16 .
TGTGCCAGCAGCTTAGAACCAGACTCTAGCACAGATACGCAGTATTTT CASSLEPDSSTDTQYF TRBV7-4 . TRBJ2-3 16 .
TGTGCCAGCAGTGAGGGAATTGGACAGGGTGGCAATCAGCCCCAGCATTTT CASSEGIGQGGNQPQHF TRBV2 . TRBJ1-5 17 TRBD1
TGTGCCAGCAGTTACGGACAGGGAGGAACAGATACGCAGTATTTT CASSYGQGGTDTQYF TRBV6-6 . TRBJ2-3 15 TRBD1
TGTGCCAGCAGCCCCCTGGGGGGGAATCAAGAGACCCAGTACTTC CASSPLGGNQETQYF TRBV5-4 . TRBJ2-5 15 TRBD2